One sample yielded the 2 T cell receptor beta chains listed below, sequenced in a study of CD8+CD57+ T cells in acquired aplastic anemia. Genomic DNA provided the template from which TCR beta VDJ and CDR3 profiles were obtained. TCRdb itself ran the reads through MiXCR, one entry per CDR3 protein. The profile covers roughly 250,000 distinct CDR3 sequences, with approximately 82% appearing a single time and 42% taken by the ten largest. Sequencing involved patients with CD8+CD57+ cell expansion previously shown by flow cytometry. The sample comprised sorted CD4+, CD8+, or CD8+CD57+ T cells (not recorded which) from PBMCs. The receptors shown here come from a human donor with aplastic anemia.

The chain carries TRBV20-1 and TRBJ1-2; D is undetermined. The CDR3 is made up of 14 amino acids. Germline CDR1 is DFQATT and CDR2 is SNEGSKA (reference sequence). The V end was cut by 0 bases, the J end by 5 bases, with 13 bases between. The CDR3 DNA reads TGCAGTGCTAGAGATCGGCGCAGTGGGTATGGCTACACCTTC. As protein: CSARDRRSGYGYTF.

The genes are TRBV24-1 and TRBJ2-5; D unresolved. The CDR3 extends over 15 amino acids. CDR1 is KGHDR, CDR2 SFDVKD, per germline. The V gene lost 11 bases and the J gene lost 2 bases, with 20 bases spanning the gap. The CDR3 sequence is CASSNSRTSQETQYF. CDR3 nucleotides: TGTGCCAGCAGCAATAGCCGGACGTCTCAAGAGACCCAGTACTTC.